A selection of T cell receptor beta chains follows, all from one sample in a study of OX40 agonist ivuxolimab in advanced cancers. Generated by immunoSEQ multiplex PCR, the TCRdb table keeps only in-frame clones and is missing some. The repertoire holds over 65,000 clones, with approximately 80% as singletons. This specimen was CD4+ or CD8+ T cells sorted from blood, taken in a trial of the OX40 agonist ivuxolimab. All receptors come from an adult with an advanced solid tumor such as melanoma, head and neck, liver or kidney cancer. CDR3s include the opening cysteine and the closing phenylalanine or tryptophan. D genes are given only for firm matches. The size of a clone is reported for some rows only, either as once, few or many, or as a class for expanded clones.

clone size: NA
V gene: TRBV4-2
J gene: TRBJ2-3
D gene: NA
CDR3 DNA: TGTGCCAGCAGCCTAATGACGGGGGGCACAGATACGCAGTATTTT
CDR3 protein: CASSLMTGGTDTQYF

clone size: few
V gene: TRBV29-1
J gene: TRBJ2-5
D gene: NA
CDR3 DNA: TGCAGCGTTGCGCCTCTAGCCAAAGAGACCCAGTACTTC
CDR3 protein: CSVAPLAKETQYF

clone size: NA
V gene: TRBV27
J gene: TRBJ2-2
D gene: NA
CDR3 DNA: TGTGCCAGCAGCCCCAGACAGATAAACACCGGGGAGCTGTTTTTT
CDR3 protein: CASSPRQINTGELFF

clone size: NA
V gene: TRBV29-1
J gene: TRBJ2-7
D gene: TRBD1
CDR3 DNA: TGCAGCGTTGGGGGACAGTTGGACTCCTACGAGCAGTACTTC
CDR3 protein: CSVGGQLDSYEQYF

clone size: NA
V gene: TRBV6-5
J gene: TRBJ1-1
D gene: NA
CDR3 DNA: TGTGCCAGCAGCCGCGAGGGGGTTGCGGCTGAAGCTTTCTTT
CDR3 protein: CASSREGVAAEAFF

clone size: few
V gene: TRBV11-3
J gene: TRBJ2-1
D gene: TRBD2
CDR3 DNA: TGTGCCAGCAGCTTAGTTGGGACTAGCGGGATTGATGAGCAGTTCTTC
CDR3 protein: CASSLVGTSGIDEQFF

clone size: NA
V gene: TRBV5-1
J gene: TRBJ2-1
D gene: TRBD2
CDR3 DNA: TGCGCCAGCAGCTTGGTAGCGGGGGGAAACAATGAGCAGTTCTTC
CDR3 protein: CASSLVAGGNNEQFF

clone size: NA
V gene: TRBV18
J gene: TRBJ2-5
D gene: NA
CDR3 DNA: TGTGCCAGCTCACCCAATCCGGGGGAGACCCAGTACTTC
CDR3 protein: CASSPNPGETQYF

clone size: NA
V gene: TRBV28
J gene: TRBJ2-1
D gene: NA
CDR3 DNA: TGTGCCAGCAGGCCCAGGGCGGGCTACTCCTACAATGAGCAGTTCTTC
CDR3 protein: CASRPRAGYSYNEQFF

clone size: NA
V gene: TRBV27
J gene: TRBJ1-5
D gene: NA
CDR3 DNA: TGTGCCAGCAGTTTTTTGGGACCCAATCAGCCCCAGCATTTT
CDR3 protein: CASSFLGPNQPQHF

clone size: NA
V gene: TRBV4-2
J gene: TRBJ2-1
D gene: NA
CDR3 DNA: TGTGCCAGCAGCCAATTCCGAGGGGGGTACAATGAGCAGTTCTTC
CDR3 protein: CASSQFRGGYNEQFF

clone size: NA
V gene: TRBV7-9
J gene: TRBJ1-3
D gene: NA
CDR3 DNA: TGTGCCAGCAGCCCCCCCGGACAAATCTCTGGAAACACCATATATTTT
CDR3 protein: CASSPPGQISGNTIYF

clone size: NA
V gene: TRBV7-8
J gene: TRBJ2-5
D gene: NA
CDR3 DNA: TGTGCCAGCAGCTTGGCGACCTTGGGGACAAGGGAGACCCAGTACTTC
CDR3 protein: CASSLATLGTRETQYF

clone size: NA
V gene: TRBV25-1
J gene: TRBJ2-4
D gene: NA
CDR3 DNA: TGTGCCAGCAGCCAAGATCGGACAGCCAAAAACATTCAGTACTTC
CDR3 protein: CASSQDRTAKNIQYF

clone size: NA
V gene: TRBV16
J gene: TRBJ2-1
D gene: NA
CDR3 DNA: TGTGCCAGCAGCCGGATGGGGCTTCTTAGTTACAATGAGCAGTTCTTC
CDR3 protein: CASSRMGLLSYNEQFF

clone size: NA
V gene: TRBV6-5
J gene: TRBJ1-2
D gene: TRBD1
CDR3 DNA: TGTGCCAGCACTCCCATGACAGGGCCCTATGGCTACACCTTC
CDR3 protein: CASTPMTGPYGYTF

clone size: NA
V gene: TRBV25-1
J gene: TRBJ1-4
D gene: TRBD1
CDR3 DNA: TGTGCCAGCAGTGAAATCCTTAGGGGGCGCGGTGAAAAACTGTTTTTT
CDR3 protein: CASSEILRGRGEKLFF

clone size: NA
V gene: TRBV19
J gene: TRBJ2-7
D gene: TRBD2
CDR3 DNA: TGTGCCAGTAGTACCGGGAGCGGGAGGCCCTACGAGCAGTACTTC
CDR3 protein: CASSTGSGRPYEQYF

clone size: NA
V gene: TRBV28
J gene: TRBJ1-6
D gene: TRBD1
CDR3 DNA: TGTGCCAGCAAACTACAGGGGCTGGAGAATTCACCCCTCCACTTT
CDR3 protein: CASKLQGLENSPLHF

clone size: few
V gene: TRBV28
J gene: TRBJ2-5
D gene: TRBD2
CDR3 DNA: TGTGCCAGCAGTCCCCCGTTGGGGGGGAAGTACCAAGAGACCCAGTACTTC
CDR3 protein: CASSPPLGGKYQETQYF

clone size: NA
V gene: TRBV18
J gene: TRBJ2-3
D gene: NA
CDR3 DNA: TGTGCCAGCTCACCGCCCCCGGCCCGCCCGCAGTATTTT
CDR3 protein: CASSPPPARPQYF

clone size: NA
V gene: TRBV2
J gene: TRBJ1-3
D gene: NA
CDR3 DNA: TGTGCCAGCAGTGAGGAGGGACTCTCTGGAAACACCATATATTTT
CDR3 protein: CASSEEGLSGNTIYF